What follows are 5 T cell receptor beta chains derived from one specimen sequenced in a study of regulatory T cells in long-lasting Graves disease. The authors built TCR beta libraries using iRepertoire HTBI primers and Arm-PCR of CDR3 regions. In TCRdb, the multiplex PCR reads were re-called with MiXCR into one record per CDR3 protein. Of roughly 300,000 distinct CDR3 sequences in the sample, roughly 21% were seen once. Time point described: persistent/refractory GD, antithyroid drugs over 5 years with positive TRAb. The TCR library was made from RNA that had been extracted from PBMCs in TRIzol. Specimen: peripheral blood mononuclear cells (PBMCs), collected when the disease was refractory, from a patient treated with antithyroid drugs. All receptors derive from a female donor with Graves disease.

This clonotype has at least ten counts. The genes are TRBV5-1 and TRBJ2-7; TRBD2 might be the D (5 bases). This CDR3 region has 14 residues. CDR1 is SGHRS and CDR2 is YFSETQ in the germline V gene. V lost 2 bases to trimming and J lost 2 bases, with 11 bases between them. The CDR3 nucleotides are TGCGCCAGCAGCTTCCGGGAATCAGCCTACGAGCAGTACTTC. Protein product: CASSFRESAYEQYF. Looking up the rest from reference TRBV5-1 and TRBJ2-7 gives the full variable domain: KAGVTQTPRYLIKTRGQQVTLSCSPISGHRSVSWYQQTPGQGLQFLFEYFSETQRNKGNFPGRFSGRQFSNSRSEMNVSTLELGDSALYLCASSFRESAYEQYFGPGTRLTVT.

This clonotype was seen many times. The rearrangement joins TRBV5-1 to TRBJ1-1, with no clear D. Germline V gene lookup returns CDR1 SGHRS and CDR2 YFSETQ. The CDR3 runs to 14 residues. V was clipped by 5 bases and J by 4 bases, with 15 bases between them. CDR3 loop: CASRSTSTGTEAFF. CDR3 nucleotide sequence: TGCGCCAGCAGGTCGACATCTACGGGCACTGAAGCTTTCTTT.

This chain connects TRBV6-2 or TRBV6-3 to TRBJ1-4, with D uncertain. The V and J ends lost 10 bases and 8 bases respectively, with 17 bases between them. Germline CDR1 and CDR2: MNHEY and SVGEGT. The length of the CDR3 is 13 residues. The CDR3 loop reads CATSWQAEEKLFF. CDR3 in DNA: TGTGCCACCTCCTGGCAGGCGGAAGAAAAACTGTTTTTT.

This clonotype was counted at least ten times. The V and J genes are TRBV15 and TRBJ1-2; tentatively, D is TRBD1 (6 bases). Trimming cost V 5 bases and J 6 bases, with 13 bases left between them. CDR3 length equals 13 residues. Germline values: CDR1 LNHNV, CDR2 YYDKDF (reference sequence). The CDR3 region has the DNA TGTGCCACCAGCGGACTGGCAGGGGATGGCTACACCTTC. Translation: CATSGLAGDGYTF.

The chain couples TRBV24-1 to TRBJ2-7; no clear D. CDR3 length equals 13 residues. The ends were cut back, 4 bases at V and 6 bases at J, with 12 bases in the middle. Germline V gene sequence: CDR1 KGHDR, CDR2 SFDVKD. CDR3 in amino acids: CATSEGGVGEQYF. The CDR3 nucleotides are TGTGCCACCAGTGAGGGTGGAGTTGGCGAGCAGTACTTC.